The following is a T cell receptor beta chain sequence with its context. This record comes from a study of OX40 agonist ivuxolimab in advanced cancers. The V gene lost 3 bases and the J gene lost 0 bases, with 9 bases spanning the gap. CDR1 MNHEY and CDR2 SMNVEV come from the germline V gene (reference sequence). This CDR3 is built from 14 residues. TCRdb keeps only in-frame clones here, not all; method: immunoSEQ multiplex PCR. The sample has 90,000 to 100,000 clones, 90% to 96% seen once. This material consisted of CD4+ or CD8+ T cells sorted from blood, taken in a trial of the OX40 agonist ivuxolimab. This TCR was sampled from an adult with an advanced solid tumor such as melanoma, head and neck, liver or kidney cancer. The chain carries TRBV27 and TRBJ2-7; no firm D call. The CDR3 DNA reads as TGTGCCAGCAGTTTGTGGGAAAGCTCCTACGAGCAGTACTTC. This gives the protein CASSLWESSYEQYF.